This T cell receptor (beta chain) was sequenced in a study of blood T cell repertoires in COVID-19. On the study more broadly: The samples span acute and convalescent COVID-19 from the United States, Italy and Spain.

Trimming pared 1 base from V and 2 bases from J, leaving 8 bases between. The CDR3 runs to 14 residues. The germline gives CDR1 SGHTS, CDR2 YDEGEE. Sequencing was performed with immunoSEQ multiplex PCR; in TCRdb, only in-frame clones are kept and a portion is missing. In the table there are around 320,000 clones, roughly 90% of which are singletons. Sequenced material: PBMCs or T cells enriched from blood (not recorded which). The clonotype comes from a woman in her twenties or thirties who had been exposed to COVID-19. The rearrangement joins TRBV5-8 to TRBJ2-3; D is unclear. The CDR3 reads CASSLQSNTDTQYF. As DNA, the CDR3 is TGTGCCAGCAGCTTGCAGTCGAACACAGATACGCAGTATTTT. The whole variable domain, filled in from reference TRBV5-8 and TRBJ2-3, reads EAGVTQSPTHLIKTRGQQATLRCSPISGHTSVYWYQQALGLGLQFLLWYDEGEERNRGNFPPRFSGRQFPNYSSELNVNALELEDSALYLCASSLQSNTDTQYFGPGTRLTVL.